Listed below are T cell receptor beta chains from one sample, sequenced in a study of T cells after yellow fever vaccination. TCRdb re-called the 5' RACE reads through MiXCR, storing one row per CDR3 protein. The sample lists hundreds of thousands of distinct CDR3 sequences; approximately 8% were seen once. The sequences come from CD4+ T cells sorted from PBMCs, collected 5 days after the yellow fever booster vaccination. These receptors all stem from a man in his late teens or twenties who received the YFV17D yellow fever vaccine. Each CDR3 is given with its conserved first and last residue. A D gene is named only where the DNA matches it firmly. Rows give clone size only sometimes, using once, few, many, or a class for an expanded clone.

TRBJ2-1 | TRBD1 | 13 | TRBV24-1 | . | TGTGCCACCAGTGATTTTTACAGGGGTGAGCAGTTCTTC | CATSDFYRGEQFF
TRBJ1-2 | . | 14 | TRBV7-8 | many | TGCGCCAGCAGCTTGCTGGGCGGAAACTATGGCTACACCTTC | CASSLLGGNYGYTF
TRBJ2-6 | . | 14 | TRBV3-1 | . | TGTGCCACCGGCCGGTCGGAGGACGACAACGTCCTGACTTTC | CATGRSEDDNVLTF
TRBJ2-7 | . | 13 | TRBV7-6 | . | TGTGCCAGCGGCGATAGGAGCTCCTACGAGCAGTACTTC | CASGDRSSYEQYF
TRBJ1-2 | . | 13 | TRBV5-1 | many | TGCGCCAGCAGCTTAGAGAGGACCTATGGCTACACCTTC | CASSLERTYGYTF
TRBJ1-2 | . | 14 | TRBV2 | . | TGTGCCAGCAGTGAAGCATTCCCCTACACCGGCTACACCTTC | CASSEAFPYTGYTF
TRBJ1-6 | . | 15 | TRBV7-9 | . | TGTGCCAGCAGCTTAGGAGCAGCCCCAAATTCACCCCTCCACTTT | CASSLGAAPNSPLHF
TRBJ2-3 | . | 15 | TRBV7-8 | few | TGTGCCAGCAGAGTCCCACAGGGGGGGGCAGATACGCAGTATTTT | CASRVPQGGADTQYF
TRBJ2-5 | TRBD1 | 12 | TRBV30 | many | TGTGCCTACCGACAGGGGCGAGAGACCCAGTACTTC | CAYRQGRETQYF
TRBJ1-5 | TRBD1 | 14 | TRBV7-9 | . | TGTGCCACAGTAAAAGGGGGCGCTTATCAGCCCCAGCATTTT | CATVKGGAYQPQHF
TRBJ1-4 | . | 14 | TRBV5-4 | . | TGTGCCAGCAGCTTGGACAGCCTTAATGAAAAACTGTTTTTT | CASSLDSLNEKLFF
TRBJ2-6 | . | 16 | TRBV5-1 | many | TGCGCCAGCAGCTTACTTCAGGGCTCTGGGGCCAACGTCCTGACTTTC | CASSLLQGSGANVLTF
TRBJ2-5 | . | 14 | TRBV5-1 | many | TGCGCCTCACGCCCAGGCAGATTAGACGAGACCCAGTACTTC | CASRPGRLDETQYF
TRBJ2-5 | . | 14 | TRBV7-9 | few | TGTGCCAGCAGCCCAATGACGGGCATAGAGACCCAGTACTTC | CASSPMTGIETQYF
TRBJ1-1 | . | 13 | TRBV7-2 | many | TGTGCCAGCAGCTCCCAAAGGAACACTGAAGCTTTCTTT | CASSSQRNTEAFF
TRBJ2-3 | TRBD2 | 16 | TRBV6-5 | . | TGTGCCAGCAGTCTCGGACTAGCGGGAGTTCTGGATACGCAGTATTTT | CASSLGLAGVLDTQYF
TRBJ2-1 | . | 12 | TRBV4-3 | many | TGCGCCAGCAGCCAAGTGCGGAGTAAGCAGTTCTTC | CASSQVRSKQFF
TRBJ2-3 | . | 15 | TRBV7-2 | . | TGTGCCAGCAGCTTAGCGGGAAGAATCACAGATACGCAGTATTTT | CASSLAGRITDTQYF
TRBJ1-4 | TRBD1 | 15 | TRBV11-2 | few | TGTGCCAGCAGCCTGCCGGGACAGGGTCGTGAAAAACTGTTTTTT | CASSLPGQGREKLFF
TRBJ2-2 | TRBD1 | 19 | TRBV7-3 | many | TGTGCCAGCAGCTTGTACCCCACTACAGGGGGCATTGACACCGGGGAGCTGTTTTTT | CASSLYPTTGGIDTGELFF
TRBJ1-6 | . | 17 | TRBV5-4 | few | TGTGCCAGCAGCTTGAGCCTCGGACGGCCCAGTAATTCACCCCTCCACTTT | CASSLSLGRPSNSPLHF
TRBJ1-2 | TRBD1 | 14 | TRBV4-2 | few | TGTGCCAGCAGCCAGGGACAGGGGACGTTTGGCTACACCTTC | CASSQGQGTFGYTF
TRBJ2-6 | . | 18 | TRBV5-1 | few | TGCGCCAGCAGCTTGGCGGGGGCGGTCTCCTCTGGGGCCAACGTCCTGACTTTC | CASSLAGAVSSGANVLTF
TRBJ2-1 | TRBD1 | 17 | TRBV5-1 | . | TGCGCCAGCAGCTTGGGTCACCGGGACAGGGCGGGGAATGAGCAGTTCTTC | CASSLGHRDRAGNEQFF
TRBJ2-5 | TRBD2 | 14 | TRBV4-2 | . | TGTGCCAGCAGCCGTAGCGGGGGAGAGGGGACCCAGTACTTC | CASSRSGGEGTQYF
TRBJ1-2 | . | 11 | TRBV29-1 | . | TGCAGCTACACAAGTAACTATGGCTACACCTTC | CSYTSNYGYTF
TRBJ1-1 | . | 15 | TRBV4-2 | few | TGTGCCAGCAGCCAAGCGGACCAGGGCTACACTGAAGCTTTCTTT | CASSQADQGYTEAFF
TRBJ2-3 | . | 14 | TRBV9 | . | TGTGCCAGCAGCCCTCGGCGGGTCACAGATACGCAGTATTTT | CASSPRRVTDTQYF
TRBJ2-5 | . | 15 | TRBV12-3/TRBV12-4 | . | TGTGCCAGCAGTTATCGGACCGGCCTTAGGGAGACCCAGTACTTC | CASSYRTGLRETQYF
TRBJ2-3 | TRBD2 | 19 | TRBV3-1 | few | TGTGCCAGCAGCCAAGATCGGGGGTTAGCGGGGGCACCCACAGATACGCAGTATTTT | CASSQDRGLAGAPTDTQYF
TRBJ2-3 | TRBD2 | 17 | TRBV7-3 | few | TGTGCCAGCAGCGGGCTGGCGGCGGGGGGGAGCACAGATACGCAGTATTTT | CASSGLAAGGSTDTQYF
TRBJ2-7 | TRBD2 | 16 | TRBV10-3 | few | TGTGCCATCAGTGATTTCGGACTCACGGGAGGCTACGAGCAGTACTTC | CAISDFGLTGGYEQYF
TRBJ1-3 | TRBD1 | 14 | TRBV4-1 | few | TGCGCCAGCAGCCAACTCGACAGGGCGAACACCATATATTTT | CASSQLDRANTIYF
TRBJ2-3 | TRBD2 | 16 | TRBV11-1 | many | TGTGCCAGCAGCTTAGGGACTAGCAGTTACACAGATACGCAGTATTTT | CASSLGTSSYTDTQYF
TRBJ1-2 | . | 13 | TRBV5-5 | . | TGTGCCAGCAGCTTGGAACAGGGCGATGGCTACACCTTC | CASSLEQGDGYTF
TRBJ2-5 | . | 14 | TRBV20-1 | many | TGCAGTGCTAGAGGTCGACTAGTAAGAGAGACCCAGTACTTC | CSARGRLVRETQYF
TRBJ2-3 | TRBD2 | 13 | TRBV3-1 | few | TGTGCCAGCAGTGGAGCGGGGGTCGATACGCAGTATTTT | CASSGAGVDTQYF
TRBJ2-5 | TRBD2 | 16 | TRBV5-1 | few | TGCGCCAGCAGCCCGACTAGCGGGGGGGCCATCGAGACCCAGTACTTC | CASSPTSGGAIETQYF
TRBJ2-2 | . | 15 | TRBV14 | many | TGTGCCAGCAGCCAGAGAGGGACTCTCACCGGGGAGCTGTTTTTT | CASSQRGTLTGELFF